The entry below gives a single T cell receptor (beta chain) sequence along with its context. The data are from a study of blood T cell repertoires in COVID-19. Trimming took 11 bases from V and 5 from J, leaving 25 bases between them. Germline values: CDR1 SNHLY, CDR2 FYNNEI. The CDR3 extends over 16 amino acids. TCRdb keeps only in-frame clones here, not all; method: immunoSEQ multiplex PCR. The repertoire holds about 54,000 clones, with 87% as singletons. This receptor was identified in a man aged 35 to 55 with COVID-19, enrolled during active disease. The specimen was peripheral blood. The chain links TRBV2 to TRBJ1-3, with D perhaps TRBD1 (6 bases). Written as DNA, the CDR3 is TGTGCCGTCAGGAAAGAGGCAGGGGTCGCGAGAAACACCATATATTTT. Translated: CAVRKEAGVARNTIYF.